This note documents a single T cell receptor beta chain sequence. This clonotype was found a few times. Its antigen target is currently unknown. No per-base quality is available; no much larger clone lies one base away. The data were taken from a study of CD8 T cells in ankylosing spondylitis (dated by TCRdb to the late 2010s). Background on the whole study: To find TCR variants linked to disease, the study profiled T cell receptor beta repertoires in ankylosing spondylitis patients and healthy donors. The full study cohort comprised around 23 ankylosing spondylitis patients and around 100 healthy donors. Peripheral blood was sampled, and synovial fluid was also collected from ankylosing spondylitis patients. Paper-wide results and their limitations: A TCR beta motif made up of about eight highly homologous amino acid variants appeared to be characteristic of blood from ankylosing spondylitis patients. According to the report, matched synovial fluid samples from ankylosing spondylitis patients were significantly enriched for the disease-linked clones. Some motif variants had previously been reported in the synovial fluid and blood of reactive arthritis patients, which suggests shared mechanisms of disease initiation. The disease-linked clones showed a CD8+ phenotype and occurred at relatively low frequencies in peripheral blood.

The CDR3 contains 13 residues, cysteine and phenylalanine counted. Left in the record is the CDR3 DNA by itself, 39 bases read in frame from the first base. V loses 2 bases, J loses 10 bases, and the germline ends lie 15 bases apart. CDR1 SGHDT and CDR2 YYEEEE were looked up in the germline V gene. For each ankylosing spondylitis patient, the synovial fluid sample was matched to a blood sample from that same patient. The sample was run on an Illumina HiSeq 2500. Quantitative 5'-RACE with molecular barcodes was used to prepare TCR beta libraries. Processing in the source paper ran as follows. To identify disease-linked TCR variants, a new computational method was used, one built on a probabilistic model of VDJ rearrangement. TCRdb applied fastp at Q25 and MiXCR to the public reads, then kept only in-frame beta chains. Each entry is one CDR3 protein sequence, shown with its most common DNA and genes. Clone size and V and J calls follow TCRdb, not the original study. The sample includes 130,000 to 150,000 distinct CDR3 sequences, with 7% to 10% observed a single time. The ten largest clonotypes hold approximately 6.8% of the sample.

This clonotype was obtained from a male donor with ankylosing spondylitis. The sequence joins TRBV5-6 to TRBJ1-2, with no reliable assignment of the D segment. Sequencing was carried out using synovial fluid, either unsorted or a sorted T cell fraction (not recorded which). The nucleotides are TGTGCCAGCAGCTTACTCGCTCGCGAGGACTACACCTTC. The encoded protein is CASSLLAREDYTF.